This T cell receptor beta chain was documented in a study of T-cell memory formation after mild COVID-19. Study-level results: Contracting CD4+ clones sat mainly in CM and EM; CD8+ in EMRA.

Deletions cut 7 bases from V and 1 base from J, with 14 bases between. Germline CDR1 is SGHDN and CDR2 is FVKESK. The CDR3 is 14 amino acids. Worth noting for this clonotype: Its antigen is as yet unknown.

TCRdb reprocessed the 5' RACE reads via MiXCR and lists one record per CDR3 protein. The sample has around 310,000 distinct CDR3 sequences; 20% to 25% are singletons. The sample was PBMCs or a T cell subset sorted from them (not recorded which). This sequence joins TRBV14 and TRBJ2-7, with D possibly TRBD2 on 5 matching bases. This clonotype was sampled from a man between 18 and 29 years old who had mild COVID-19 (a few samples of this study predate the infection). Cell type and time point are not known. CDR3 in DNA: TGTGCCAGCACCCCGGCCGGAGGTTCCTACGAGCAGTACTTC. As protein: CASTPAGGSYEQYF.